The rows below give T cell receptor beta chains drawn from one sample of a study of pediatric ulcerative colitis. The repertoire was sequenced with immunoSEQ multiplex PCR; TCRdb's copy has only in-frame clones and lacks some. The sample shows 17,000 or so clones, 74% of them seen only once. Material: gut tissue. These receptor sequences come from a girl aged 5-17 years with moderate ulcerative colitis. Each CDR3 is given with its conserved first and last residue. D genes are given only for firm matches.

TRBV2	TRBD1	16	CASSAGTGSSTDTQYF
TRBV13	TRBD1	17	CASTRKLQGTLAGELFF
TRBV30	TRBD1	15	CAWTPGTGRFNKPFF
TRBV9	NA	14	CASSVQGTYNEQFF
TRBV6-6	NA	12	CASSYSWDEQFF
TRBV5-4	NA	16	CASSSRQALNRNEQFF
TRBV5-1	TRBD2	17	CASSLGAAGPYTDTQYF
TRBV7-6	TRBD1	17	CASSSYRGGRVGTEAFF
TRBV6-5	NA	14	CASSTQRRSTEAFF
TRBV5-1	NA	15	CASSLLYRSGNTIYF
TRBV6-1	NA	18	CASSEVIRGRAGREKLFF
TRBV18	NA	13	CASSPGQYNEQFF
TRBV5-4	NA	15	CASSRQGGVRETQYF
TRBV18	NA	17	CASSPWTSGSGANVLTF
TRBV6-5	TRBD1	14	CASSYFGTGDGYTF
TRBV23-1	NA	17	CASSQTFRNTLNSPLHF
TRBV28	NA	14	CASREQGRGNTIYF
TRBV11-2	TRBD2	17	CASSYAPLLAGGGEQYF
TRBV7-9	TRBD2	19	CASSSDRTRALHLGDEQFF
TRBV6-4	NA	14	CASSDGGNTGELFF
TRBV6-6	NA	13	CASRMGYDSPLHF
TRBV7-2	NA	15	CASGQSRLTYNEQFF
TRBV4-2	NA	17	CASSQDWVRGASYEQYF
TRBV2	NA	12	CASSEVLGGYTF
TRBV9	NA	15	CASSVHGGVGDTQYF
TRBV27	TRBD1	16	CASRGPTGGRTYEQYF
TRBV5-1	TRBD1	13	CASSPDRGLGYTF
TRBV15	TRBD2	15	CATSRTSGSYHEQYF
TRBV7-2	NA	14	CASSPSYGGNTIYF
TRBV29-1	TRBD1	13	CSVRDRFTDTQYF
TRBV5-1	NA	13	CASSFGENQPQHF
TRBV2	TRBD2	15	CASRRTSGGLNEQFF
TRBV9	NA	18	CASSVAAERPRSYNEQFF
TRBV7-3	TRBD1	17	CASSPDAPGQVQETQYF
TRBV5-1	TRBD1	14	CASSSPTGGDEQFF
TRBV5-4	TRBD2	17	CASSLSPTSGKNYEQYF
TRBV23-1	TRBD1	13	CASRRDRGYGYTF
TRBV18	NA	14	CASSLSGLNEKLFF
TRBV28	TRBD1	14	CASSETGGKDTIYF
TRBV10-3	TRBD2	15	CAISPGLADTYEQYF
TRBV13	TRBD1	17	CASSLRRQGIRPEKLFF
TRBV18	NA	13	CASSPSDSRGYTF
TRBV29-1	NA	13	CSVGWGRDQPQHF
TRBV5-5	NA	11	CASSSLETQYF
TRBV28	NA	15	CASSPPTSFRNEQFF
TRBV19	NA	15	CASSIRKTGTDTQYF
TRBV28	TRBD1	12	CASVQGSYEQYF
TRBV2	TRBD1	15	CASTRPGTGYNEQFF